This TCR beta chain was identified during a study of cytomegalovirus exposure and HLA in healthy donors. Study results and caveats: A missense DCLRE1C variant was associated with V- and J-gene trimming of TCR beta chains in a later analysis, and an independent cohort replicated the association.

PCR used 60 Vbeta primers and 13 Jbeta primers. Generated by immunoSEQ multiplex PCR, the TCRdb table keeps only in-frame clones and is missing some. Among some 120,000 clones listed, less than 85% were seen once. The CDR3 extends over 13 amino acids. Germline V gene lookup returns CDR1 SNHLY and CDR2 FYNNEI. V dropped 6 bases and J dropped 3 bases, with 11 bases sitting between them. As concerns this clone: Antigen specificity is unknown.

The chain employs TRBV2 and TRBJ1-1; TRBD1 is a possible D gene (6 bases). Sample: PBMCs. This sequence originates from a middle-aged man in good health and CMV-seronegative. The CDR3 DNA reads TGTGCCAGCAGAACCGGGGGGCACACTGAAGCTTTCTTT. This gives the protein CASRTGGHTEAFF.